This T cell receptor beta chain comes out of a study of blood T cell repertoires in COVID-19 (dated by TCRdb to the early 2020s). For the study in its entirety: The collaborator samples originated in the United States, Italy and Spain and spanned the acute and convalescent phases of COVID-19. The prospective study material was composed of cDNA or gDNA derived from T cells, B-cell-depleted T cells, or PBMCs. Subjects who had been exposed to COVID-19, were actively infected with it, or had recovered from it provided the deeply sampled blood TCRbeta repertoires that made up the dataset. A freely available public database, intended as a resource for researchers studying the immune response to SARS-CoV-2, is where the repertoires were released. Samples came from the ongoing ImmuneRACE study (first 160 participants) plus 1,254 subjects from 6 global collaborators. Nearly every sample came with metadata listing a de-identified subject ID, COVID-19 status, age in years and sex. Where HLA class I and class II types were available, the types were taken from metadata supplied by the sample provider, not from assay-based typing.

Regarding this clone: The antigen it binds to is not known. Per-nucleotide qualities are absent, and no much larger clonotype sits a single base away.

Participants in the prospective study were aged roughly 18 to 100 years, lived in 24 United States geographic areas, and enrolled through a virtual design. In the prospective study, participants were assigned to cohorts based on the clinical history participants reported in a screening survey and a study questionnaire. For ImmuneRACE Cohort 3, a participant was defined as recovered based on two consecutive negative NP/OP PCR tests, clearance by a healthcare professional, or resolution of symptoms. Mobile phlebotomists in the prospective study collected whole blood, serum and a nasopharyngeal or oropharyngeal swab from every participant. Over a roughly 2-month period, participants in the prospective study had the option of providing additional blood draws and questionnaires. Before DNA extraction, blood samples from the prospective study were shipped at room temperature or frozen. TCRbeta CDR3 regions were amplified from genomic DNA by means of the immunoSEQ Assay, a bias-controlled multiplex PCR. As for the authors' bioinformatics: The number of nucleated cells in each sample was estimated by amplification of reference gene primers within the assay. To quantify the absolute abundance of each unique TCRbeta CDR3 rearrangement, sequence reads were collapsed and filtered. For each sample, productive Simpson clonality was calculated as the square root of Simpson's diversity index across productive rearrangements. The table comes from immuneACCESS by way of TCRdb, which keeps in-frame sequences with V and J called. Part of the clones is missing from these tables; in studies checked, under half for an unresolved V gene and the rest for unknown reasons. The DNA was the basis for D and trimming; V, J and clone size are from that table. Across this sample there are around 210,000 clones, with 89% seen only once. The ten largest account for around 8.9% of the sample.

The cysteine opens and the phenylalanine closes a CDR3 of 16 amino acids. The kept DNA is CDR3 alone, 48 bases in frame from the first base. As encoded in the germline V gene, CDR1 is MDHEN while CDR2 is SYDVKM. V lost 9 bases and J lost 9 bases; the stretch between them is 24 bases long. The full study reports these points: The amount of clinical and demographic metadata varied by source and participant and was provided uncurated.

This clonotype was sampled from a woman aged 18 to 35 who had recovered from COVID-19. Here the chain combines TRBV28 and TRBJ1-6; the D gene identity is not certain. Sequencing was performed on PBMCs or T cells enriched from blood (not recorded which). The nucleotides read TGTGCCAGTGGGGAGATTATCCCCTCCCTGAGTTCACCCCTCCACTTT. This encodes CASGEIIPSLSSPLHF.